The source of this TCR delta chain is a study of gammadelta T cells in human blood. Study results and caveats: Microbial exposure reportedly appeared to drive polyclonal expansion of innate gamma-delta T cells right after birth.

On this clone itself: Its antigen remains unknown. A far more abundant clone sits one base away, making this likely a read error. The sample carries other DNA sequences with the same CDR3.

TCRdb repeated clone calling on the RT-PCR reads with CATT. The sample has almost 800 delta-chain clones; more than 50% are singletons. CDR1 and CDR2 from the germline V gene are GEAIGNYY and EKD. This CDR3 has 18 residues. V and J are TRDV2 and TRDJ1; 13 positions agree with TRDD3. Sequencing input: Vgamma9Vdelta2 gamma-delta T cells from infant blood. The sequence derives from a human donor. The CDR3 coding sequence is TGTGCCTGTGACTCCCGTACTGGGGGATACGCATACACAGATAAACTCATCTTT. Its protein product is CACDSRTGGYAYTDKLIF.